These T cell receptor beta chains were read from a single sample in a study of shared clonotypes between healthy human individuals. TCRdb keeps only in-frame clones here, not all; method: immunoSEQ multiplex PCR. This sample yields about 380,000 clones, of which 90% to 97% are seen a single time; approximately 0.3% belongs to the top ten. The sequencing sample was made of memory CD8+ T cells sorted from blood. Receptors were obtained from a man between 25 and 39 years old in good health. Each CDR3 is given with its conserved first and last residue. The D gene is left open where the match is weak. Clone sizes are given selectively: once, few, many, or a class where the clone is expanded.

v_gene,len,d_gene,j_gene,abundance,CDR3nt,CDR3aa
TRBV5-1,15,NA,TRBJ2-2,few,TGCGCCAGCAGGGAAACGGGGGGCGACACCGGGGAGCTGTTTTTT,CASRETGGDTGELFF
TRBV7-2,14,NA,TRBJ2-7,NA,TGTGCCAGCAGCTTAGGGCACGGCCTAGGGGAGCAGTACTTC,CASSLGHGLGEQYF
TRBV7-9,18,NA,TRBJ1-4,NA,TGTGCCAGCAGCGCAGCCGAGGCTCCCCAGGTCACTAATGAAAAACTGTTTTTT,CASSAAEAPQVTNEKLFF
TRBV27,13,TRBD1,TRBJ2-1,once,TGTGCCAGCAGGGGCAGGGGGTTTAATGAGCAGTTCTTC,CASRGRGFNEQFF
TRBV10-3,11,NA,TRBJ1-2,NA,TGTGCCATCAGTGAGACAGATGGCTACACCTTC,CAISETDGYTF
TRBV5-1,15,NA,TRBJ2-7,once,TGCGCCAGCAGCTTGGGTGCGACTAGGGAATACGAGCAGTACTTC,CASSLGATREYEQYF
TRBV5-1,14,NA,TRBJ1-4,NA,TGCGCCAGCAGCTTGGACGGGTTGAGTGAAAAACTGTTTTTT,CASSLDGLSEKLFF
TRBV28,16,NA,TRBJ1-2,once,TGTGCCAGCAGTTTGAGTCACCCGGGACCGAGCTATGGCTACACCTTC,CASSLSHPGPSYGYTF
TRBV27,14,NA,TRBJ1-5,NA,TGTGCCAGCAGTTTATCCCGAAGGGATCAGCCCCAGCATTTT,CASSLSRRDQPQHF
TRBV19,15,TRBD1,TRBJ1-5,NA,TGTGCCAGTAGCCCAAGGACAGGGTGGAGGCAGCCCCAGCATTTT,CASSPRTGWRQPQHF
TRBV27,15,TRBD2,TRBJ2-1,NA,TGTGCCAGCAAGGTCGTTGGACTAGCGGGAAATGAGCAGTTCTTC,CASKVVGLAGNEQFF
TRBV6-4,17,NA,TRBJ1-1,NA,TGTGCCAGCAGTGACTCGCCCCGGGACCTCAGACGGACTGAAGCTTTCTTT,CASSDSPRDLRRTEAFF
TRBV10-2,13,NA,TRBJ2-7,NA,TGCGCCAGCAGTGAAGGGTCCGGCGGAATCGAGTACTTC,CASSEGSGGIEYF
TRBV6-5,15,TRBD2,TRBJ2-1,NA,TGTGCCAGCAGCAGACTAGCGGGATTGAGAGATGAGCAGTTCTTC,CASSRLAGLRDEQFF
TRBV10-3,14,NA,TRBJ1-6,NA,TGTGCCATCAGTAGGGGCTATCAGAATTCACCCCTCCACTTT,CAISRGYQNSPLHF
TRBV18,13,TRBD1,TRBJ2-3,NA,TGTGCCAGCTCACAGGGGGCCGCAGATACGCAGTATTTT,CASSQGAADTQYF
TRBV15,16,TRBD1,TRBJ2-7,NA,TGTGCCACCAGCAGGAACGAGGGGGCCCTTACCTACGAGCAGTACTTC,CATSRNEGALTYEQYF
TRBV5-1,16,TRBD2,TRBJ2-1,NA,TGCGCCAGCAGCTTGTATCCCGGGAGGGAGTACAATGAGCAGTTCTTC,CASSLYPGREYNEQFF
TRBV19,14,NA,TRBJ1-1,NA,TGTGCCAGTAGTATATCCCTTCAGAACACTGAAGCTTTCTTT,CASSISLQNTEAFF
TRBV5-6,14,NA,TRBJ2-7,NA,TGTGCCAGCAGCATGGGACGTTCCACCTACGAGCAGTACTTC,CASSMGRSTYEQYF
TRBV4-1,15,TRBD2,TRBJ2-5,NA,TGCGCCAGCAGCCAAGCCGGACTAGCGGGAGAGACCCAGTACTTC,CASSQAGLAGETQYF
TRBV11-3,15,NA,TRBJ2-7,NA,TGTGCCAGCAGCTTAGGATCAGGGTTTCAATACGAGCAGTACTTC,CASSLGSGFQYEQYF
TRBV7-6,12,NA,TRBJ2-2,NA,TGTGCCAGCAGCTCCGGCACCGGGGAGCTGTTTTTT,CASSSGTGELFF
TRBV10-3,11,NA,TRBJ2-1,NA,TGTGCCATCAGTGGTAACAATGAGCAGTTCTTC,CAISGNNEQFF
TRBV5-6,13,NA,TRBJ1-1,NA,TGTGCCAGCAGCTTGGGTGGGGCGACTGAAGCTTTCTTT,CASSLGGATEAFF
TRBV11-1,16,NA,TRBJ2-7,NA,TGTGCCAGCAGCTTAGACCCGGGACTGAGCTCCTACGAGCAGTACTTC,CASSLDPGLSSYEQYF
TRBV19,12,NA,TRBJ1-5,NA,TGTGCCAGTACATCAGGGGTGGAGCCCCAGCATTTT,CASTSGVEPQHF
TRBV7-9,10,NA,TRBJ1-2,once,TGTGCCAGCAGCTCCTATGGCTACACCTTC,CASSSYGYTF
TRBV25-1,18,TRBD2,TRBJ2-1,NA,TGTGCCAGCAGTATCCCCCGGGGCGGGGCGGGAGGGGACAATGAGCAGTTCTTC,CASSIPRGGAGGDNEQFF
TRBV19,14,NA,TRBJ2-1,NA,TGTGCCAGTAGTATCAGTCTAGAGTACAATGAGCAGTTCTTC,CASSISLEYNEQFF